The present T cell receptor beta chain was sequenced within a study of T-cell reconstitution after alpha-beta-depleted transplantation in children. General study points: For some patients, TCRbeta diversity was high at day 60 because of recipient T cells and thymic progenitors that survived. About two months after transplant, alpha-beta T cells reportedly came from several hundred expanded graft clones. By one year post-transplant, T-cell counts and diversity largely arose from T cells that were newly produced.

On this clonotype itself: No antigen is known for it.

This sample's TCRbeta library carried unique molecular identifier barcodes. TCRdb ran MiXCR on the PCR reads and lists one entry per CDR3 protein. The data contain approximately 250,000 distinct CDR3 sequences, roughly 25% of them singletons. The source of this sequence is a girl aged 2-10 years with Fanconi anemia, due to receive a stem cell transplant. The sample in question was PBMCs, obtained before TCRalphabeta/CD19-depleted stem cell transplant.

The CDR3 spells CSAGGLDADTQYF. CDR3 bases: TGCAGTGCTGGAGGGTTGGATGCAGATACGCAGTATTTT. The chain combines TRBV20-1 with TRBJ2-3; D might be TRBD2 (6 bases). Trimming took 5 bases from V and 4 from J, leaving 13 bases between them. CDR3 length equals 13 residues. CDR1 DFQATT and CDR2 SNEGSKA come from the germline V gene (reference sequence).